Presented here are 5 T cell receptor beta chains from one specimen sequenced in a study of monozygotic twins with inflammatory bowel disease. Each CDR3 protein gets one entry in TCRdb, which reprocessed the 5' RACE reads and gives no DNA. Its table lists some 300,000 distinct CDR3 sequences. Sequencing input: blood. The source is a human donor with ulcerative colitis or Crohn's disease, or a healthy co-twin of an affected twin (not recorded which).

The gene calls are TRBV5-1 and TRBJ1-6; TCRdb returns TRBD1, unconfirmable since there is no DNA. From germline, CDR1 is SGHRS and CDR2 YFSETQ. The CDR3 sequence is 17 residues long. The CDR3 reads CASSPTQDRGFHSPLHF. The complete variable domain, with remaining parts taken from reference TRBV5-1 and TRBJ1-6, reads KAGVTQTPRYLIKTRGQQVTLSCSPISGHRSVSWYQQTPGQGLQFLFEYFSETQRNKGNFPGRFSGRQFSNSRSEMNVSTLELGDSALYLCASSPTQDRGFHSPLHFGNGTRLTVT.

The V and J genes are TRBV7-2 and TRBJ2-2. This CDR3 has 14 residues. Germline V gives CDR1 SGHTA, CDR2 FQGNSA. This CDR3 is CASSLLGVAGELFF.

J is TRBJ2-7 and V is TRBV2; TCRdb outputs TRBD1, but without DNA this stays unchecked. Germline V CDR1 and CDR2: SNHLY, FYNNEI. CDR3 length equals 11 residues. CDR3 sequence: CASVQGYEQYF.

The rearrangement joins TRBV7-2 to TRBJ2-1; lacking DNA, the TRBD1 call made by TCRdb goes unchecked. Germline lookup yields CDR1 SGHTA and CDR2 FQGNSA. CDR3 length: 13 amino acids. CDR3 in amino acids: CASSLTGALPQFF.

The CDR3 reads CASSPLNYEQYF. This chain links TRBV28 with TRBJ2-7. Germline V gene lookup returns CDR1 MDHEN and CDR2 SYDVKM. This CDR3 is built from 12 residues.